This TCR beta chain came from a study of T cell responses to AZD1222 COVID-19 vaccine. Comment on this clone: Its antigen is not known.

Overall study results and limits: The sample set comprised mostly white British donors with more females, and clonal diversity was possibly underestimated. Spike-wide vaccine-associated CD4 TCRs dominated at 160-218 and 743-854. At baseline, just 5 or 6 AZD1222 recipients tested seropositive.

Generated by immunoSEQ multiplex PCR, the TCRdb table keeps only in-frame clones and is missing some. Among 95,000 to 150,000 clones, approximately 88% were seen once, and the ten largest hold 4% to 6%. The sequencing here drew on peripheral blood, taken on day 0 of AZD1222 vaccination. The TCR sequence derives from an adult in good health.

The CDR3 DNA sequence: TGTGCCAGCAGCTTTGGAGGGAATGGCTACACCTTC. Its translation is CASSFGGNGYTF. The chain recombines TRBV7-9 with TRBJ1-2, with no clear D. The CDR3 has 12 residues. The V gene lost 3 bases and the J gene lost 6 bases, with 8 bases spanning the gap. Germline lookup yields CDR1 SEHNR and CDR2 FQNEAQ (reference sequence).